This paragraph covers one T cell receptor (beta chain) sequence. Its specificity is unknown. Researchers ran the PCR with 60 Vbeta and 13 Jbeta primers. Profiling relied on immunoSEQ multiplex PCR, and the TCRdb table lists in-frame clones only, not all of them. Of roughly 120,000 clones listed, 75% are singletons. This record comes from a study of cytomegalovirus exposure and HLA in healthy donors. Whole-study results and caveats: Indistinguishable V segments, including TRBV6-2 and TRBV6-3, were excluded.

Germline CDR1 reads SNHLY; CDR2 reads FYNNEI. There are 16 residues in the CDR3. With 6 bases removed from V and 5 bases from J, the gap between germline ends came to 17 bases. The sample was PBMCs. The source is a woman aged 18-29 years in good health and CMV-seronegative. V usage is TRBV2 and J usage is TRBJ1-6, with D possibly matching TRBD1 (6 bases). The chain's CDR3 is CASSEGGNRNNSPLHF. CDR3 coding DNA: TGTGCCAGCAGCGAGGGGGGGAATCGTAATAATTCACCCCTCCACTTT.